This TCR beta chain was found in a study of blood T cell repertoires in COVID-19. The wider study: Sample material is recorded as cDNA or gDNA derived from T cells, B-cell-depleted T cells, or PBMCs.

The junction had 4 bases not matched to a gene; V was cut back by 3 bases and J by 1 base. CDR3 length: 17 residues. Germline lookup yields CDR1 KGHSH and CDR2 LQKENI. Participant-given clinical history determined each cohort assignment. Sequenced by immunoSEQ multiplex PCR; TCRdb stores in-frame clones only, minus some. The sample lists 380,000 or so clones, 88% seen once, with more than 2% in the top ten. The origin of this receptor is a woman in her thirties or forties with acute COVID-19. The chain has TRBV18 and TRBJ2-2; 11 bases agree with TRBD2. The specimen was PBMCs or T cells enriched from blood (not recorded which). CDR3 amino acids: CASSPFGLAGNTGELFF. The CDR3 DNA follows: TGTGCCAGCTCACCGTTCGGACTAGCGGGGAACACCGGGGAGCTGTTTTTT.